Following are 2 T cell receptor beta chains from one sample sequenced in a study of T cell clonality in common variable immunodeficiency. Here immunoSEQ multiplex PCR was the method, and the copy in TCRdb shows in-frame clones only, minus some. The sample was found to contain about 37,000 clones, and every one recurs. The sequencing sample was made of peripheral blood mononuclear cells. The source is a person aged 18-70 years in good health.

This clone appeared many times. The read comes to an end 3 residues before the CDR3 does, leaving the germline J gene to fill in the end. The chain carries TRBV28 and TRBJ2-1, with 9 bases identical to TRBD2. Trimming took 6 bases from V and 5 from J; bases not matched to a gene: 11. CDR1 and CDR2 from the germline V gene are MDHEN and SYDVKM. This CDR3 comprises 16 residues. CDR3 in amino acids: CASRDSGTSPNNEQFF. The sequenced CDR3 bases are TGTGCCAGCAGGGATTCCGGGACTAGCCCAAACAATGAG.

This clone was recorded many times. The CDR3 goes on 3 residues after the read ends, and that part is filled in from the germline J gene. The chain links TRBV6-1 to TRBJ2-3, with 13 nucleotides matching TRBD2. This CDR3 spans 15 amino acids. Germline CDR1 and CDR2: MNHNS and SASEGT. The V and J ends lost 4 bases and 3 bases, in that order; junction bases with no gene match: 1. The part of the CDR3 DNA that was read is TGTGCCAGCAGTGCGGGACTAGCGGGAACAGATACG. Translated, it gives CASSAGLAGTDT. The full CDR3 protein reads CASSAGLAGTDTQYF.